These T cell receptor beta chains were read from a single sample in a study of blood T cell repertoires in COVID-19. Method: immunoSEQ multiplex PCR; TCRdb's copy keeps in-frame clones and lacks some. Of roughly 76,000 clones listed, about 92% are singletons. Sequencing used peripheral blood. The receptors originated from a man aged 50 to 59 with acute or convalescent COVID-19. Both conserved end residues are part of each CDR3. Fields, in order: J gene, V gene, CDR3 length, D gene, CDR3 protein. A D gene is named only where the DNA matches it firmly.

J: TRBJ2-3
V: TRBV3-1/TRBV3-2
length: 16
D: TRBD2
CDR3: CASSHRTSVWADTQYF

J: TRBJ1-2
V: TRBV19
length: 15
D: NA
CDR3: CASRTPMGAVYGYTF

J: TRBJ2-2
V: TRBV6-5
length: 15
D: TRBD1
CDR3: CASSYSTGVTGELFF

J: TRBJ1-2
V: TRBV28
length: 16
D: NA
CDR3: CASSSPRGISNYGYTF

J: TRBJ1-2
V: TRBV27
length: 13
D: NA
CDR3: CASSYKAGYGYTF

J: TRBJ1-6
V: TRBV6-2/TRBV6-3
length: 13
D: NA
CDR3: CASSYGGWSPLHF

J: TRBJ2-5
V: TRBV15
length: 13
D: NA
CDR3: CATSRDRVETQYF

J: TRBJ2-5
V: TRBV9
length: 15
D: TRBD2
CDR3: CASSIGGAGLETQYF

J: TRBJ2-3
V: TRBV4-1
length: 16
D: NA
CDR3: CASSSEGSTSTDTQYF

J: TRBJ2-6
V: TRBV28
length: 12
D: NA
CDR3: CASSSSANVLTF

J: TRBJ2-3
V: TRBV10-3
length: 15
D: NA
CDR3: CAIALAGARTDTQYF

J: TRBJ1-4
V: TRBV21-1
length: 16
D: NA
CDR3: CASSKALDSDNEKLFF

J: TRBJ1-2
V: TRBV6-2/TRBV6-3
length: 13
D: TRBD1
CDR3: CASNPTGNYGYTF

J: TRBJ1-1
V: TRBV29-1
length: 14
D: NA
CDR3: CSVAPRVRNSEAFF

J: TRBJ2-1
V: TRBV3-1/TRBV3-2
length: 17
D: TRBD1
CDR3: CASTHIDRAGSYNEQFF

J: TRBJ1-1
V: TRBV14
length: 12
D: NA
CDR3: CASSQQGIEAFF

J: TRBJ1-1
V: TRBV6-5
length: 13
D: NA
CDR3: CASRLRENTEAFF

J: TRBJ1-1
V: TRBV7-3
length: 13
D: NA
CDR3: CASSVQENTEAFF

J: TRBJ1-3
V: TRBV9
length: 19
D: NA
CDR3: CASSVESRAGGYSGNTIYF

J: TRBJ1-6
V: TRBV30
length: 14
D: NA
CDR3: CAWSVQLGDSPLHF

J: TRBJ1-3
V: TRBV27
length: 13
D: NA
CDR3: CASSAGARGTIYF

J: TRBJ1-2
V: TRBV3-1/TRBV3-2
length: 12
D: NA
CDR3: CASTLGPNGYTF

J: TRBJ2-7
V: TRBV18
length: 13
D: TRBD2
CDR3: CASAEGLEYEQYF

J: TRBJ2-7
V: TRBV7-2
length: 15
D: TRBD1
CDR3: CASRPPGTGFYEQYF

J: TRBJ2-7
V: TRBV28
length: 14
D: NA
CDR3: CASSLTGSSYEQYF

J: TRBJ2-2
V: TRBV28
length: 20
D: TRBD2
CDR3: CASIRAGSMASGVPGGELFF

J: TRBJ1-1
V: TRBV19
length: 15
D: NA
CDR3: CASSYGGLFGAEAFF

J: TRBJ2-5
V: TRBV3-1/TRBV3-2
length: 14
D: NA
CDR3: CASSQDNYQETQYF

J: TRBJ1-2
V: TRBV4-1
length: 13
D: TRBD1
CDR3: CASSQGQGIGYTF

J: TRBJ2-2
V: TRBV27
length: 14
D: NA
CDR3: CASSPSLHTGELFF

J: TRBJ1-1
V: TRBV6-5
length: 15
D: NA
CDR3: CASSYSISGNTEAFF

J: TRBJ2-2
V: TRBV10-3
length: 15
D: NA
CDR3: CAISAGIEYGGELFF

J: TRBJ2-7
V: TRBV10-3
length: 14
D: NA
CDR3: CAISESRLGHEQYF

J: TRBJ1-5
V: TRBV6-5
length: 12
D: NA
CDR3: CASEENNQPQHF

J: TRBJ2-7
V: TRBV6-4
length: 17
D: NA
CDR3: CASSDSNPRLPIYEQYF

J: TRBJ1-5
V: TRBV2
length: 16
D: TRBD1
CDR3: CASSIRTGGANQPQHF

J: TRBJ2-1
V: TRBV3-1/TRBV3-2
length: 15
D: TRBD2
CDR3: CASSPIAGGYNEQFF